These 7 T cell receptor beta chains share one sample of origin, sequenced in a study of cytomegalovirus exposure and HLA in healthy donors. Amplification used 60 Vbeta primers and 13 Jbeta primers. TCRdb's table, derived via immunoSEQ multiplex PCR, lists solely in-frame clones and lacks some. Among around 110,000 clones, roughly 66% were seen once, and the ten largest hold about 2.2%. The source material was PBMCs. The receptors were gathered from a woman aged 25-40 years in good health and CMV-seronegative.

This chain joins TRBV29-1 and TRBJ2-7, with TRBD1 identical over 9 bases. CDR3 length: 13 amino acids. V shed 7 bases, J shed 6 bases, and the junction held 10 bases outside the gene matches. CDR1 SQVTM and CDR2 ANQGSEA come from the germline V gene. The CDR3 nucleotides read TGCAGCGCCGGGGACAGGGTCGTAGGCGAGCAGTACTTC. Its protein is CSAGDRVVGEQYF.

For the CDR3, the DNA is TGTGCCAGCAGCTTAGCTAGCGGAAACCACAATGAGCAGTTCTTC. Encoded protein: CASSLASGNHNEQFF. This rearrangement joins TRBV7-3 to TRBJ2-1, with TRBD2 matching over 7 bases. V trimming: 2 bases; J trimming: 5 bases; junction bases outside the gene matches: 6. CDR3 length equals 15 residues. Looked up from germline, CDR1 is SGHTA and CDR2 is FQGTGA.

The V call is TRBV5-1, the J call TRBJ2-1; perhaps TRBD1 as D (5 bases). This CDR3 is built from 15 residues. V was shortened by 1 base and J by 4 bases, with 12 bases between the two germline ends. CDR1 SGHRS and CDR2 YFSETQ come from the germline V gene. The CDR3 sequence: CASSLLDITYNEQFF. CDR3 DNA sequence: TGCGCCAGCAGCTTGCTGGACATTACTTACAATGAGCAGTTCTTC.

The gene calls are TRBV14 and TRBJ2-3; possible D gene TRBD1, 5 bases. The CDR3 runs to 14 residues. Germline V gene sequence: CDR1 SGHDN, CDR2 FVKESK. Trimming pared 3 bases from V and 4 bases from J, leaving 11 bases between. CDR3 DNA sequence: TGTGCCAGCAGCCACCCAGGGTTCCCAGATACGCAGTATTTT. Translated: CASSHPGFPDTQYF.

The rearrangement uses TRBV5-1 and TRBJ2-5; 11 bases are shared with TRBD2. Germline CDR1 reads SGHRS; CDR2 reads YFSETQ. CDR3 size: 15 residues. V lost 0 bases, J lost 4 bases, and 2 bases stayed unmatched. DNA of the CDR3: TGCGCCAGCAGCTTGGGCCTAGCGGGAGGAGAGACCCAGTACTTC. Translated, it gives CASSLGLAGGETQYF.

J is TRBJ2-6 and V is TRBV25-1, with no clear D. Germline values: CDR1 MGHDK, CDR2 SYGVNS. V lost 8 bases, J lost 4 bases, and 12 bases lay in between. The CDR3 consists of 14 residues. CDR3 protein: CASGMVGGANVLTF. For the CDR3, the DNA is TGTGCCAGCGGTATGGTGGGCGGGGCCAACGTCCTGACTTTC.

The gene calls are TRBV5-1 and TRBJ2-5, with TRBD1 matching 9 bases. CDR1 is SGHRS, CDR2 YFSETQ, per germline. CDR3 length: 15 amino acids. J gave up 2 bases and V 6 bases, and 8 bases lay outside the gene matches. The CDR3 protein is CASNPGQGRQETQYF. In DNA form, the CDR3 reads TGCGCCAGCAACCCGGGACAGGGTCGGCAAGAGACCCAGTACTTC.